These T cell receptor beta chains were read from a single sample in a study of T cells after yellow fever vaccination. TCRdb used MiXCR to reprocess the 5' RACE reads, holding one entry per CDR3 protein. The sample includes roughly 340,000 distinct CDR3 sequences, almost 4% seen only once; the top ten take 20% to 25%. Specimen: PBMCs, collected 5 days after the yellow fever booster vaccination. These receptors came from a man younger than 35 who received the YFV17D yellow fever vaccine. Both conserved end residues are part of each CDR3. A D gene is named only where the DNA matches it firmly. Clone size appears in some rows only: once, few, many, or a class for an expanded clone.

CASSYARDSKNNEQFF	TGCGCCAGCAGCTACGCCCGAGACAGCAAAAACAATGAGCAGTTCTTC	TRBJ2-1	-	many	TRBV5-1
CASNEAATNTGELFF	TGTGCCAGCAACGAGGCGGCTACGAACACCGGGGAGCTGTTTTTT	TRBJ2-2	-	few	TRBV11-2
CASSQDYGLARGHEQFF	TGCGCCAGCAGCCAAGATTACGGACTAGCTAGGGGCCATGAGCAGTTCTTC	TRBJ2-1	TRBD2	few	TRBV4-3
CASSLPGQGGGYTF	TGTGCCAGCAGCCTCCCGGGACAGGGAGGTGGCTACACCTTC	TRBJ1-2	TRBD1	-	TRBV5-6
CSAILENSYEQYF	TGCAGTGCTATTTTAGAGAACTCCTACGAGCAGTACTTC	TRBJ2-7	-	many	TRBV20-1
CASRLNRDAEAFF	TGTGCCAGCAGACTAAACAGGGATGCTGAAGCTTTCTTT	TRBJ1-1	-	-	TRBV2
CASSSRGGDTGELFF	TGCGCCAGCAGCTCGCGCGGGGGGGACACCGGGGAGCTGTTTTTT	TRBJ2-2	TRBD2	-	TRBV5-1
CASSLVVGEGGYTF	TGTGCCAGCAGCTTAGTAGTAGGGGAAGGAGGCTACACCTTC	TRBJ1-2	-	-	TRBV7-2
CASSPRRQRETQYF	TGTGCCAGCAGCCCCCGCCGACAGAGGGAGACCCAGTACTTC	TRBJ2-5	-	-	TRBV27
CASSRGKSSGANVLTF	TGTGCCAGCAGCAGGGGAAAAAGCTCTGGGGCCAACGTCCTGACTTTC	TRBJ2-6	-	few	TRBV11-3
CASSFAGSAEQYF	TGTGCCAGCAGCTTTGCAGGGTCGGCCGAGCAGTACTTC	TRBJ2-7	-	few	TRBV11-1
CASSSGATGNTEAFF	TGTGCCAGCAGCTCAGGGGCAACGGGGAACACTGAAGCTTTCTTT	TRBJ1-1	-	many	TRBV7-8
CAISDQLSGNTIYF	TGTGCCATCAGTGACCAGTTATCTGGAAACACCATATATTTT	TRBJ1-3	-	-	TRBV10-3
CASASVTGTSYNEQFF	TGTGCCAGCGCGTCCGTGACAGGAACCTCCTACAATGAGCAGTTCTTC	TRBJ2-1	-	many	TRBV25-1
CASSLSGSLYSNQPQHF	TGTGCCAGCAGTTTAAGCGGTTCCCTATATAGCAATCAGCCCCAGCATTTT	TRBJ1-5	-	few	TRBV28
CASARTTGNEKLFF	TGTGCCAGCGCCCGGACGACGGGGAATGAAAAACTGTTTTTT	TRBJ1-4	-	few	TRBV9
CASSLSGFDGYTF	TGCGCCAGCAGCTTATCGGGGTTCGACGGCTACACCTTC	TRBJ1-2	-	many	TRBV5-1
CASIVGTPHEQFF	TGTGCCAGCATAGTCGGGACCCCCCATGAGCAGTTCTTC	TRBJ2-1	-	few	TRBV2
CASSGLTGAASYEQYF	TGTGCCAGCAGTGGCCTGACAGGGGCCGCGTCCTACGAGCAGTACTTC	TRBJ2-7	TRBD1	-	TRBV25-1
CSAGSSGGANTQYF	TGCAGTGCTGGATCTAGCGGGGGGGCAAATACGCAGTATTTT	TRBJ2-3	TRBD2	many	TRBV20-1
CASSYTGNTEAFF	TGTGCCAGCAGTTATACGGGAAACACTGAAGCTTTCTTT	TRBJ1-1	-	many	TRBV6-5
CASSQQRQNTEAFF	TGCGCCAGCAGCCAACAGAGGCAGAACACTGAAGCTTTCTTT	TRBJ1-1	-	many	TRBV4-3
CASSGTGGSVGAFF	TGTGCCAGCAGTGGCACAGGGGGCTCGGTGGGAGCTTTCTTT	TRBJ1-1	TRBD1	many	TRBV6-1
CASSYRASGGDTQYF	TGTGCCAGCAGTTACAGGGCTAGCGGGGGTGATACGCAGTATTTT	TRBJ2-3	TRBD2	few	TRBV6-5
CAISESGLAGADTQYF	TGTGCCATCAGTGAGTCGGGACTAGCAGGGGCAGATACGCAGTATTTT	TRBJ2-3	TRBD2	-	TRBV10-3
CASRTGPTYGYTF	TGTGCCAGCCGAACGGGACCCACCTATGGCTACACCTTC	TRBJ1-2	-	few	TRBV6-5
CASRLDWSNQPQHF	TGCGCCAGCAGGTTGGACTGGAGTAATCAGCCCCAGCATTTT	TRBJ1-5	-	many	TRBV5-1
CASSLRWPFTTGNTIYF	TGTGCCAGCAGCTTGAGGTGGCCATTTACAACTGGAAACACCATATATTTT	TRBJ1-3	-	many	TRBV5-6
CASSPEPGQAGHGYTF	TGCGCCAGCAGCCCGGAACCGGGACAGGCCGGCCATGGCTACACCTTC	TRBJ1-2	TRBD1	-	TRBV5-1
CASSFMTGGYNEQFF	TGTGCCAGCAGCTTTATGACAGGGGGTTACAATGAGCAGTTCTTC	TRBJ2-1	TRBD1	few	TRBV11-3
CASSDGQGANVLTF	TGTGCCAGCAGTGACGGACAGGGGGCCAACGTCCTGACTTTC	TRBJ2-6	-	few	TRBV6-4
CASNPSGGSSFSLFSTDTQYF	TGTGCCAGCAACCCCTCCGGGGGGTCGAGCTTCTCCCTTTTTAGCACAGATACGCAGTATTTT	TRBJ2-3	TRBD2	many	TRBV28